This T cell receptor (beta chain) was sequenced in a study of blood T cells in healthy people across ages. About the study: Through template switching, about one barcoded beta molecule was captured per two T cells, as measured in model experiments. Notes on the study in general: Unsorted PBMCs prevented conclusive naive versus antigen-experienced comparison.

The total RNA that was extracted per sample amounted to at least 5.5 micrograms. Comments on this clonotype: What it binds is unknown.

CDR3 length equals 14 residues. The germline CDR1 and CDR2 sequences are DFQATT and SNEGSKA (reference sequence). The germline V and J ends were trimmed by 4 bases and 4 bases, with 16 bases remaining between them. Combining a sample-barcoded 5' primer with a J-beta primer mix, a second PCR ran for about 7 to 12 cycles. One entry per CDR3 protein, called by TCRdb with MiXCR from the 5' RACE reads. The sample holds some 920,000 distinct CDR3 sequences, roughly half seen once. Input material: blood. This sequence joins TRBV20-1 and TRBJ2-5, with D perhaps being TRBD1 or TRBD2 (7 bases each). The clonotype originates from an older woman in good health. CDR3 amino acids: CSAKRTRGGETQYF. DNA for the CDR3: TGCAGTGCTAAACGTACCAGGGGGGGAGAGACCCAGTACTTC.